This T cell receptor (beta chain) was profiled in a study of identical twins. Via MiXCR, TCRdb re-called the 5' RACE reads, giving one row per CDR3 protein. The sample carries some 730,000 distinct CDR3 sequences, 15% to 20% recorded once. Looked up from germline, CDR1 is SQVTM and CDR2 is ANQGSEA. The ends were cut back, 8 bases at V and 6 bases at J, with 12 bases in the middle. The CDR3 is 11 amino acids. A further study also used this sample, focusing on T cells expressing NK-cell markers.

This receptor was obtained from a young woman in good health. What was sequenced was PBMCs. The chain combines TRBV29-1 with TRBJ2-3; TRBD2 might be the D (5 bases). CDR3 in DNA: TGCAGCTCTGACATAGCGGATACGCAGTATTTT. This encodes CSSDIADTQYF.